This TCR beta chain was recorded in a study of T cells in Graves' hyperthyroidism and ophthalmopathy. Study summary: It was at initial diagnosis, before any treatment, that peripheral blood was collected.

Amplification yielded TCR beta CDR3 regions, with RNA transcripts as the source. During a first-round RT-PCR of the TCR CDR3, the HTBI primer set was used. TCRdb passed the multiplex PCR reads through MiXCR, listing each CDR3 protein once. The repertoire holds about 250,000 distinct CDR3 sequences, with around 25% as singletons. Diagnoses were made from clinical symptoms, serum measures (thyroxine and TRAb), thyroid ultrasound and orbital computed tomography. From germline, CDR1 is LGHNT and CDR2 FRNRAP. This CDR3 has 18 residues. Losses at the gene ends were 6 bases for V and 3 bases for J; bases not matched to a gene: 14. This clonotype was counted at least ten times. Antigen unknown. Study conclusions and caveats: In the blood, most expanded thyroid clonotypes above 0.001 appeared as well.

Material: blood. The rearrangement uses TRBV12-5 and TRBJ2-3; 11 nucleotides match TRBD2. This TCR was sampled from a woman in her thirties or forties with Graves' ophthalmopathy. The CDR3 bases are TGTGCTAGTGGCAAAACTAGCGGGAGCGGTTTTTGGACAGATACGCAGTATTTT. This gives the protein CASGKTSGSGFWTDTQYF.